The 21 T cell receptor beta chains below were found in one sample sequenced in a study of technical replicates of blood from several donors. Using immunoSEQ multiplex PCR, the repertoire was profiled, and TCRdb retains in-frame clones only, with some absent. This sample carries roughly 65,000 clones, around nine tenths of them seen once, and the ten largest clones take 3.5% to 5.5%. The sample comprised PBMCs. Receptors were obtained from a human donor in good health. Some clones in this sample may be carry-over from other donors' samples.

This sequence joins TRBV11-1 and TRBJ1-1; unclear D gene. V lost 6 bases and J lost 3, with 11 bases in between. Germline V gene lookup returns CDR1 SGHAT and CDR2 FQDESV (reference sequence). This CDR3 comprises 13 residues. The CDR3 here is CASRQDTYTEAFF. In nucleotides, the CDR3 is TGTGCCAGCAGACAAGACACGTACACTGAAGCTTTCTTT. The full variable domain, with the rest looked up from reference TRBV11-1 and TRBJ1-1, is EAEVAQSPRYKITEKSQAVAFWCDPISGHATLYWYRQILGQGPELLVQFQDESVVDDSQLPKDRFSAERLKGVDSTLKIQPAELGDSAMYLCASRQDTYTEAFFGQGTRLTVV.

This clone was counted a few times. The gene calls are TRBV7-8 and TRBJ1-2; D might be TRBD1 (6 bases). V lost 5 bases and J lost 1, with 14 bases in between. Germline V CDR1 and CDR2: SGHVS, FQNEAQ. This CDR3 spans 15 amino acids. The chain's CDR3 is CASSPYREINYGYTF. The CDR3 DNA sequence: TGTGCCAGCAGCCCCTACAGGGAGATTAACTATGGCTACACCTTC.

The genes are TRBV7-3 and TRBJ1-1; the match to TRBD1 covers 10 bases. This CDR3 is built from 15 residues. Losses at the gene ends were 4 bases for V and 4 bases for J; bases not matched to a gene: 6. CDR1 is SGHTA, CDR2 FQGTGA, per germline. The CDR3 DNA reads as TGTGCCAGCAGCTCACGGACAGGGGGGGGCACTGAAGCTTTCTTT. This gives the protein CASSSRTGGGTEAFF.

In this sample, this clone turned up once. The V and J genes are TRBV19 and TRBJ2-7, with 7 bases that match TRBD2. J gave up 0 bases and V 6 bases, and 11 bases lay outside the gene matches. This CDR3 comprises 16 residues. In germline, CDR1 is LNHDA, CDR2 SQIVND (reference sequence). The DNA for the CDR3 is TGTGCCAGTAGAGCAAGGGGACTACCCAGCTCCTACGAGCAGTACTTC. As protein: CASRARGLPSSYEQYF. Together with reference TRBV19 and TRBJ2-7, the CDR3 gives the full variable domain: DGGITQSPKYLFRKEGQNVTLSCEQNLNHDAMYWYRQDPGQGLRLIYYSQIVNDFQKGDIAEGYSVSREKKESFPLTVTSAQKNPTAFYLCASRARGLPSSYEQYFGPGTRLTVT.

This chain connects TRBV18 to TRBJ2-3, with D possibly being TRBD1 (6 bases). This CDR3 has 14 residues. CDR1 is KGHSH and CDR2 is LQKENI in the germline V gene. Trimming removed 3 bases at V and 3 bases at J, with 10 bases between. The CDR3, as DNA: TGTGCCAGCTCACCGACGGACAGTACAGATACGCAGTATTTT. This gives the protein CASSPTDSTDTQYF.

This chain joins TRBV7-8 and TRBJ2-3, with D possibly matching TRBD1 (6 bases). Trimming stripped 8 bases from V and 2 bases from J, with 14 bases between. This CDR3 is built from 14 residues. The V gene's germline CDR1 is SGHVS and CDR2 FQNEAQ. The CDR3, as DNA: TGTGCCAGCTCGGACAGCCACCCCACAGATACGCAGTATTTT. This encodes CASSDSHPTDTQYF.

This clone was observed once. The rearrangement uses TRBV7-2 and TRBJ2-1; perhaps TRBD2 as D (5 bases). V lost 6 bases, J lost 4 bases, and 10 bases lay in between. This CDR3 has 13 residues. Germline V gene lookup returns CDR1 SGHTA and CDR2 FQGNSA. As DNA, the CDR3 is TGTGCCAGCAGAATTAGCGATTACAATGAGCAGTTCTTC. This codes for CASRISDYNEQFF. Complete variable domain (other parts from reference TRBV7-2 and TRBJ2-1): GAGVSQSPSNKVTEKGKDVELRCDPISGHTALYWYRQSLGQGLEFLIYFQGNSAPDKSGLPSDRFSAERTGGSVSTLTIQRTQQEDSAVYLCASRISDYNEQFFGPGTRLTVL.

The chain has TRBV5-4 and TRBJ1-2; the match to TRBD1 covers 7 bases. The CDR3 spans 15 residues. The V and J ends lost 4 bases and 4 bases, in that order; junction bases with no gene match: 10. CDR1 is SGHNT, CDR2 YYREEE, per germline (reference sequence). CDR3 in DNA: TGTGCCAGCAGCGAAGGACAGGAGACAACCTATGGCTACACCTTC. This codes for CASSEGQETTYGYTF.

This clone was counted between two and nine times. The V and J genes are TRBV7-6 and TRBJ1-6, with D possibly being TRBD1 (6 bases). V dropped 5 bases and J dropped 8 bases, with 13 bases sitting between them. From germline, CDR1 is SGHVS and CDR2 FNYEAQ. This CDR3 is 14 amino acids long. The CDR3 sequence: CASSRDTTDSPLHF. The CDR3 region has the DNA TGTGCCAGCAGCCGGGACACCACGGATTCACCCCTCCACTTT.

This clone was observed a single time. The gene calls are TRBV9 and TRBJ2-3; D may be TRBD2 (5 bases). The CDR3 loop spans 14 amino acids. Germline V lookup: CDR1 SGDLS, CDR2 YYNGEE. With 3 bases removed from V and 1 base from J, the gap between germline ends came to 9 bases. CDR3: CASSAIGGTDTQYF. The CDR3 DNA follows: TGTGCCAGCAGCGCAATCGGGGGCACAGATACGCAGTATTTT.

The chain employs TRBV7-2 and TRBJ2-1; 15 nucleotides align to TRBD2. V gave up 5 bases and J gave up 4 bases; unmatched junction bases: 6. The CDR3 runs to 17 residues. Germline V gene sequence: CDR1 SGHTA, CDR2 FQGNSA. CDR3: CASSRGLAGGGYNEQFF. CDR3 coding DNA: TGTGCCAGCAGCCGAGGACTAGCGGGAGGGGGGTACAATGAGCAGTTCTTC.

This chain connects TRBV5-6 to TRBJ1-1, with 8 bases lining up with TRBD1. V trimming: 6 bases; J trimming: 4 bases; junction bases outside the gene matches: 8. CDR3 length: 14 amino acids. Per the germline V gene, CDR1 is SGHDT and CDR2 is YYEEEE. The CDR3 bases are TGTGCCAGCAACCGCAGGGGGCAAGGCACTGAAGCTTTCTTT. This codes for CASNRRGQGTEAFF.

The J gene is TRBJ2-2, the V gene TRBV5-6; 8 positions match TRBD1. CDR3 length: 16 amino acids. V lost 5 bases, J lost 6 bases, and 12 bases stayed unmatched. Germline lookup yields CDR1 SGHDT and CDR2 YYEEEE. The CDR3 protein is CASRGQGRDYSGELFF. CDR3 DNA sequence: TGTGCCAGCAGAGGACAGGGCCGAGATTACTCCGGGGAGCTGTTTTTT.

Only one count was recorded for this clone. The J gene is TRBJ1-1, the V gene TRBV5-4; maybe TRBD1 (6 bases). The CDR3 is 13 amino acids. V was clipped by 5 bases and J by 4 bases, with 12 bases between them. Germline V gene lookup returns CDR1 SGHNT and CDR2 YYREEE (reference sequence). The CDR3 region is CASRRQGSTEAFF. The DNA of the CDR3 is TGTGCCAGCAGACGTCAGGGGAGCACTGAAGCTTTCTTT.

A single count supports this clone. The gene calls are TRBV7-3 and TRBJ2-1, with 10 bases aligning to TRBD2. The CDR3 totals 16 residues. With 5 bases clipped from V and 7 bases from J, the junction kept 11 bases outside the gene matches. CDR1 is SGHTA and CDR2 is FQGTGA in the germline V gene. CDR3 nucleotides: TGTGCCAGCAGCCCCAAGGTGGGACTAGCGTTTAATGAGCAGTTCTTC. As protein: CASSPKVGLAFNEQFF. The full variable domain, its missing parts supplied by reference TRBV7-3 and TRBJ2-1, is GAGVSQTPSNKVTEKGKYVELRCDPISGHTALYWYRQSLGQGPEFLIYFQGTGAADDSGLPNDRFFAVRPEGSVSTLKIQRTERGDSAVYLCASSPKVGLAFNEQFFGPGTRLTVL.

The chain employs TRBV10-3 and TRBJ2-2, with 9 bases that match TRBD2. The junction had 6 bases not matched to a gene; V was cut back by 4 bases and J by 9 bases. CDR1 is ENHRY, CDR2 SYGVKD, per germline. The CDR3 is made up of 14 amino acids. The CDR3 loop reads CAISGGSGSRELFF. DNA for the CDR3: TGTGCCATCAGTGGTGGTAGCGGGAGCCGGGAGCTGTTTTTT.

The gene calls are TRBV19 and TRBJ2-3, with unresolved D. This CDR3 region has 10 residues. Germline V gives CDR1 LNHDA, CDR2 SQIVND (reference sequence). V was trimmed by 8 bases and J by 5 bases, leaving 5 bases between them. CDR3 amino acids: CASGRDTQYF. The CDR3 bases are TGTGCCAGTGGCCGAGATACGCAGTATTTT. Together with reference TRBV19 and TRBJ2-3, the CDR3 gives the full variable domain: DGGITQSPKYLFRKEGQNVTLSCEQNLNHDAMYWYRQDPGQGLRLIYYSQIVNDFQKGDIAEGYSVSREKKESFPLTVTSAQKNPTAFYLCASGRDTQYFGPGTRLTVL.

The chain links TRBV7-3 to TRBJ2-3; D might be TRBD2 (6 bases). The CDR3 contains 14 residues. From germline, CDR1 is SGHTA and CDR2 FQGTGA. With 5 bases removed from V and 9 bases from J, the gap between germline ends came to 18 bases. The CDR3 DNA reads TGTGCCAGCAGCCCGGGACTTACCGCCGGGACGCAGTATTTT. It codes for CASSPGLTAGTQYF.

V gene TRBV4-3 combines with J gene TRBJ2-2; 10 bases match TRBD1. Germline V gives CDR1 LGHNA, CDR2 YSLEER. With 1 base clipped from V and 5 bases from J, the junction kept 4 bases outside the gene matches. This CDR3 has 16 residues. The CDR3 loop is CASSQGGTGVTGELFF. CDR3 bases: TGCGCCAGCAGCCAAGGGGGGACAGGGGTTACCGGGGAGCTGTTTTTT.

The V call is TRBV2, the J call TRBJ1-1; the match to TRBD1 covers 7 bases. This CDR3 is 15 amino acids long. The germline V gene encodes CDR1 SNHLY and CDR2 FYNNEI. J was trimmed by 1 base and V by 1 base; bases with no gene match: 3. Here the CDR3 DNA reads TGTGCCAGCAGTGAAGAACAGGGGTGGAACACTGAAGCTTTCTTT. Its protein product is CASSEEQGWNTEAFF.

This clone has only one observation. The chain uses TRBV2 and TRBJ2-3, with 8 nucleotides matching TRBD2. V was pared by 8 bases and J by 5 bases, with 9 bases of the junction left unmatched. The CDR3 loop spans 14 amino acids. CDR1 SNHLY and CDR2 FYNNEI come from the germline V gene. CDR3 sequence (DNA): TGTGCCAGCGGGACGCGGGGGGCCGGAGATACGCAGTATTTT. Its translation is CASGTRGAGDTQYF.